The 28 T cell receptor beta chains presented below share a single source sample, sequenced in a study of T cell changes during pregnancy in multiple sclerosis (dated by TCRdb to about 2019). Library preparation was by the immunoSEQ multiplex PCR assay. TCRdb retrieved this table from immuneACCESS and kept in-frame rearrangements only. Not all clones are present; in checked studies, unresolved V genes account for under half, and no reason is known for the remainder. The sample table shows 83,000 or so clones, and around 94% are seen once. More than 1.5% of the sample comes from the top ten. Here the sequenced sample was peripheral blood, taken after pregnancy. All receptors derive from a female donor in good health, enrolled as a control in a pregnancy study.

CDR3 amino acids: CASRDRVSTGELFF. The CDR3 DNA sequence: TGTGCCAGCAGGGACAGGGTATCAACCGGGGAGCTGTTTTTT. V usage is TRBV6-5 and J usage is TRBJ2-2; TRBD1 matches at 8 bases. The trim removed 6 bases at V and 5 bases at J, leaving 5 bases unmatched. The CDR3 extends over 14 amino acids. In germline, CDR1 is MNHEY, CDR2 SVGAGI.

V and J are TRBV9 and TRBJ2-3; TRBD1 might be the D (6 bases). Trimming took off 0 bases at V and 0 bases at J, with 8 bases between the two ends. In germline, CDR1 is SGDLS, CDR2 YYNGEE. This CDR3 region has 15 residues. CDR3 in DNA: TGTGCCAGCAGCGTAGGGGACATCAGCACAGATACGCAGTATTTT. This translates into CASSVGDISTDTQYF.

For the CDR3, the DNA is TGTGCCAGCAGCTCCCTAGCGGGAGTTACAGATACGCAGTATTTT. Its translation: CASSSLAGVTDTQYF. V gene TRBV7-8 combines with J gene TRBJ2-3; TRBD2 matches 10 bases. From germline, CDR1 is SGHVS and CDR2 FQNEAQ. This CDR3 region has 15 residues. J was trimmed by 3 bases and V by 4 bases; bases with no gene match: 4.

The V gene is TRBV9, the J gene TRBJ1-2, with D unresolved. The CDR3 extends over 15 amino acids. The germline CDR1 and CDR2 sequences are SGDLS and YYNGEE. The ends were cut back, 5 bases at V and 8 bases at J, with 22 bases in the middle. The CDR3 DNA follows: TGTGCCAGCAGTCCTGACTCCATGGAGCGGAGGGGCTACACCTTC. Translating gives CASSPDSMERRGYTF.

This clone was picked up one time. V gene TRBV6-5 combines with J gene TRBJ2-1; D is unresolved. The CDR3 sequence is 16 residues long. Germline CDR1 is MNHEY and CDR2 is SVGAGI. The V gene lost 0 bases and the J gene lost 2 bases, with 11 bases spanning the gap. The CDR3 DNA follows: TGTGCCAGCAGTTACTCGGAAGGCGGAGCCTACAATGAGCAGTTCTTC. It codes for CASSYSEGGAYNEQFF.

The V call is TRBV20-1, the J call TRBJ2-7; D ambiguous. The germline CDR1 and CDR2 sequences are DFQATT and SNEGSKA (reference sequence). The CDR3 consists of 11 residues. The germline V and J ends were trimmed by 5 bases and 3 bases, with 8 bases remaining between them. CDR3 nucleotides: TGCAGTGCTGTTAAAATCTACGAGCAGTACTTC. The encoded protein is CSAVKIYEQYF.

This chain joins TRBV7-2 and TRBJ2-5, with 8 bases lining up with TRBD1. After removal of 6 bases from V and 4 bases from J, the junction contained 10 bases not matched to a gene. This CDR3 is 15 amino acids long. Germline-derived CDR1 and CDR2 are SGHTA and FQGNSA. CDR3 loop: CASSGTGTPGETQYF. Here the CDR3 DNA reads TGTGCCAGCAGTGGGACAGGCACCCCCGGAGAGACCCAGTACTTC.

The CDR3 spells CASSQGQDSSSYEQYF. DNA of the CDR3: TGTGCCAGCAGCCAAGGGCAGGACTCGAGCTCCTACGAGCAGTACTTC. The chain combines TRBV4-2 with TRBJ2-7; D perhaps matches TRBD2 (5 bases). This CDR3 has 16 amino acids. Germline CDR1 reads LGHNA; CDR2 reads YNFKEQ. V shed 1 base and J shed 0 bases, with 13 bases lying between them.

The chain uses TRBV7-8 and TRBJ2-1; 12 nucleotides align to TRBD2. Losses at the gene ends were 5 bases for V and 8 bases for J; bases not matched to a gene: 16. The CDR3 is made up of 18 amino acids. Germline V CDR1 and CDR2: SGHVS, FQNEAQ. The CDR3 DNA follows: TGTGCCAGCAGCCCAGGTCTAGCGGGAGGGCCGATGGGATATGAGCAGTTCTTC. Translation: CASSPGLAGGPMGYEQFF.

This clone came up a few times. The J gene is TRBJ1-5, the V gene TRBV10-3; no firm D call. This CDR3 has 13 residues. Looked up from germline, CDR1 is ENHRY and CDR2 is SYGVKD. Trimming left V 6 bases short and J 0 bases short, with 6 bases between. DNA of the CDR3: TGTGCCATCAGACAGTATAGCAATCAGCCCCAGCATTTT. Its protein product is CAIRQYSNQPQHF.

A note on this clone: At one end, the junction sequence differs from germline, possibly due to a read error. CDR3 DNA: TGTGCCAGCCGGGGAGACTGGCTCCAGCTCTTC. The encoded protein is CASRGDWLQLF. The rearrangement links TRBV28 to TRBJ2-1; weak D call: TRBD2 (5 bases). The germline gives CDR1 MDHEN, CDR2 SYDVKM. The CDR3 contains 11 residues. The variable domain in full, completed from reference TRBV28 and TRBJ2-1, reads DVKVTQSSRYLVKRTGEKVFLECVQDMDHENMFWYRQDPGLGLRLIYFSYDVKMKEKGDIPEGYSVSREKKERFSLILESASTNQTSMYLCASRGDWLQLFGPGTRLTVL.

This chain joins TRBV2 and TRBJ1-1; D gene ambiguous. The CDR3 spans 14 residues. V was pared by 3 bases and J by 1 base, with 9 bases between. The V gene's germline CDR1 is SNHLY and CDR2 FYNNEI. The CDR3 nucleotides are TGTGCCAGCAGTGATCGGGGTCGGAACACTGAAGCTTTCTTT. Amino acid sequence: CASSDRGRNTEAFF.

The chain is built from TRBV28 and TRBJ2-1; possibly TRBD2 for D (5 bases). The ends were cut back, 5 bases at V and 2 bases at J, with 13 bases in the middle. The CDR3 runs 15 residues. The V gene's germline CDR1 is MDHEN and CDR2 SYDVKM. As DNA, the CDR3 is TGTGCCAGCAGTCCGAATCTAGCAGCCTACAATGAGCAGTTCTTC. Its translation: CASSPNLAAYNEQFF.

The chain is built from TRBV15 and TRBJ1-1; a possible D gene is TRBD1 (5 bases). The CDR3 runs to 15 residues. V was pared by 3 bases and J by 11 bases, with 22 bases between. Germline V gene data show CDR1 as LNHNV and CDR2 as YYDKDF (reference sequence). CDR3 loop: CATSSGDGTSKAAFF. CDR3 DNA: TGTGCCACCAGCAGCGGGGACGGGACTTCTAAAGCGGCTTTCTTT. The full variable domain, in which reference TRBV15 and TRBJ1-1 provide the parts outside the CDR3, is DAMVIQNPRYQVTQFGKPVTLSCSQTLNHNVMYWYQQKSSQAPKLLFHYYDKDFNNEADTPDNFQSRRPNTSFCFLDIRSPGLGDTAMYLCATSSGDGTSKAAFFGQGTRLTVV.

The CDR3 DNA follows: TGTGCCATCAGAGGACAGGCCGGGGAGCTGTTTTTT. It is translated as CAIRGQAGELFF. The chain combines TRBV10-3 with TRBJ2-2, with TRBD1 matching over 7 bases. CDR3 length: 12 amino acids. V was pared by 6 bases and J by 6 bases, with 1 base of the junction left unmatched. Germline V lookup: CDR1 ENHRY, CDR2 SYGVKD.

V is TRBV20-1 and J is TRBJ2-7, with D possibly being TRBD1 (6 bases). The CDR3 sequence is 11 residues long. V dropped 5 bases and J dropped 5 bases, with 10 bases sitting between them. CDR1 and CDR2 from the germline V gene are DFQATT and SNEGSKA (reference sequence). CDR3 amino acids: CSAPYRDEQYF. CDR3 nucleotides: TGCAGTGCTCCCTACAGGGACGAGCAGTACTTC.

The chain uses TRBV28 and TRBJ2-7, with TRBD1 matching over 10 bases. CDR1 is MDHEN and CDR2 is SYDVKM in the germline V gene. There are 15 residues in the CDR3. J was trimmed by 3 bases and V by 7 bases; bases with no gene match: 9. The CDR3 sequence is CASKASRDRGYEQYF. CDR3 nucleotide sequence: TGTGCCAGCAAAGCCAGCCGGGACAGGGGCTACGAGCAGTACTTC.

CDR3 loop: CASSFKWGRANEKLFF. CDR3 nucleotide sequence: TGTGCCAGCAGTTTCAAATGGGGCAGGGCAAATGAAAAACTGTTTTTT. This rearrangement joins TRBV28 to TRBJ1-4, with D perhaps matching TRBD1 (5 bases). Germline V gives CDR1 MDHEN, CDR2 SYDVKM. This CDR3 comprises 16 residues. Trimming removed 3 bases from V and 5 bases from J, with 16 bases in between.

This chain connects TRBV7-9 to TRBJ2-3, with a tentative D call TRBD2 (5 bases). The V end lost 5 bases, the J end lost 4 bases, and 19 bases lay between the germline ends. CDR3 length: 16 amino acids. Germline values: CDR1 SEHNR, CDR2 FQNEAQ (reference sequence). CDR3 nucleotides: TGTGCCAGCAGCCCCGGAGGTTTCGTGAGTTCAGATACGCAGTATTTT. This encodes CASSPGGFVSSDTQYF. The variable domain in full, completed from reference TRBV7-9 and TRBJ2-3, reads DTGVSQNPRHKITKRGQNVTFRCDPISEHNRLYWYRQTLGQGPEFLTYFQNEAQLEKSRLLSDRFSAERPKGSFSTLEIQRTEQGDSAMYLCASSPGGFVSSDTQYFGPGTRLTVL.

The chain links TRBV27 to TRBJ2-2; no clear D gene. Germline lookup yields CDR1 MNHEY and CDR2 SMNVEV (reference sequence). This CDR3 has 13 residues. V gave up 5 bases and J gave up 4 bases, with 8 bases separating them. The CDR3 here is CASSLTSTGELFF. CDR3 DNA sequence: TGTGCCAGCAGTCTCACTTCCACCGGGGAGCTGTTTTTT.

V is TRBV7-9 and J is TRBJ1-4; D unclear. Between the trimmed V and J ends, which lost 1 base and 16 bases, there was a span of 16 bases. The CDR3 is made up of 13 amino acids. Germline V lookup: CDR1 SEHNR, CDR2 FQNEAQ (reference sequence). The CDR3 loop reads CASSLDFGRVEFF. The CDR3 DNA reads TGTGCCAGCAGCTTAGACTTTGGCCGGGTCGAGTTTTTT.

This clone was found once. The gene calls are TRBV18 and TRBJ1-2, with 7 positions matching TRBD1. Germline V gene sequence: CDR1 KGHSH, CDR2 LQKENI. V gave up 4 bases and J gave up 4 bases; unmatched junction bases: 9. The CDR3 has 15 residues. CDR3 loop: CASSLPRQGIYGYTF. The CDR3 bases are TGTGCCAGCTCACTTCCACGACAGGGAATCTATGGCTACACCTTC.

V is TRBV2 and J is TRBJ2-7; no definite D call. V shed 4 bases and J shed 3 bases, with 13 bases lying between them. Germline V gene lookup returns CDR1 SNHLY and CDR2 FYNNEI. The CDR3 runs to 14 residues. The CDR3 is CASSVPSTLYEQYF. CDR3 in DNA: TGTGCCAGCAGTGTCCCCTCCACTCTCTACGAGCAGTACTTC.

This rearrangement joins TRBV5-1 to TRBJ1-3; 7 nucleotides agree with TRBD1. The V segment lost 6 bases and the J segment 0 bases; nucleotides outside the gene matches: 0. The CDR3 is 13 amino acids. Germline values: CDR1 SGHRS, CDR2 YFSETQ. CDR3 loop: CASTGGSGNTIYF. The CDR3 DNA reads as TGCGCCAGCACAGGGGGCTCTGGAAACACCATATATTTT.

Written as DNA, the CDR3 is TGTGCCAGTAGCCTGGACAGGGATAGCACTGAAGCTTTCTTT. Amino acid sequence: CASSLDRDSTEAFF. The chain links TRBV19 to TRBJ1-1; 8 bases match TRBD1. Germline trimming cut 6 bases from V and 4 bases from J; bases unmatched to any gene: 7. Germline CDR1 reads LNHDA; CDR2 reads SQIVND (reference sequence). The CDR3 is 14 amino acids.

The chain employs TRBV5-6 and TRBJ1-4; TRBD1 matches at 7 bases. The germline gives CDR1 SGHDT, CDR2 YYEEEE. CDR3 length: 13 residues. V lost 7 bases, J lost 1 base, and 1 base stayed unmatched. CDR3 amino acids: CASQGETNEKLFF. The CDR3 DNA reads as TGTGCCAGCCAGGGGGAAACTAATGAAAAACTGTTTTTT.

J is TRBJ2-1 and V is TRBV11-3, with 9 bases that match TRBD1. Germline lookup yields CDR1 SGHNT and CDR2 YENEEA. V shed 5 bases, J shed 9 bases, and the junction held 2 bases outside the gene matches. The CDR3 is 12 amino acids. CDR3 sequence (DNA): TGTGCCAGCAGCGACAGGGGGAGTGAGCAGTTCTTC. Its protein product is CASSDRGSEQFF.

This chain's CDR3 is CASSPGQGADYGYTF. The CDR3 DNA reads TGTGCCAGTAGCCCGGGACAGGGGGCGGACTATGGCTACACCTTC. The rearrangement uses TRBV19 and TRBJ1-2, with 12 bases identical to TRBD1. Germline CDR1 and CDR2: LNHDA and SQIVND (reference sequence). The junction had 5 bases not matched to a gene; V was cut back by 6 bases and J by 3 bases. The CDR3 is 15 residues long.